These T cell receptor beta chains were read from a single sample in a study of beta chain features in type 1 diabetes. Profiling relied on immunoSEQ multiplex PCR, and the TCRdb table lists in-frame clones only, not all of them. The sample has 300,000 to 450,000 clones; around 12% are singletons. The sample comprised naive CD4+ T cells from blood. The origin of the receptors is a man younger than 35 in good health. Both conserved end residues are part of each CDR3. D genes are given only for firm matches. Not all rows give a size; the values are once, few, many and, for expanded clones, a class.

v_gene	d_gene	abundance	j_gene	CDR3nt	CDR3aa
TRBV28	-	few	TRBJ2-5	TGTGCCAGCAGTATACCCGGACTACAAGAGACCCAGTACTTC	CASSIPGLQETQYF
TRBV7-2	TRBD2	-	TRBJ2-1	TGTGCCAGCAGCTTAGAGGGCGGGGGGATTTCCAATGAGCAGTTCTTC	CASSLEGGGISNEQFF
TRBV5-1	TRBD2	few	TRBJ2-3	TGCGCCAGCAGCTACAGCGGGGGGGCCAGCACAGATACGCAGTATTTT	CASSYSGGASTDTQYF
TRBV28	-	few	TRBJ2-4	TGTGCCAGCAGTTCGAGGGGGGAGGGGGACATTCAGTACTTC	CASSSRGEGDIQYF
TRBV29-1	-	-	TRBJ1-2	TGCAGCGCCCTGGCATTAAACTATGGCTACACCTTC	CSALALNYGYTF
TRBV7-2	-	-	TRBJ1-2	TGTGCCAGCAGCTTATCAACGGGCTATGGCTACACCTTC	CASSLSTGYGYTF
TRBV27	-	few	TRBJ2-7	TGTGCCAGCAGTTTGAGGCGCTATACCTACGAGCAGTACTTC	CASSLRRYTYEQYF
TRBV5-4	-	-	TRBJ1-2	TGTGCCAGCAGCTTGGGGGCGGGCTATGGCTACACCTTC	CASSLGAGYGYTF
TRBV29-1	-	few	TRBJ2-2	TGCAGCGTCCCAGCGGGTCTAAACACCGGGGAGCTGTTTTTT	CSVPAGLNTGELFF
TRBV28	-	-	TRBJ1-2	TGTGCCAGCAGCCGACAGCGCTATGGCTACACCTTC	CASSRQRYGYTF
TRBV4-2	TRBD2	-	TRBJ2-5	TGTGCCAGCAGCCAAGAGGGAGGGACTAGCGACCAAGAGACCCAGTACTTC	CASSQEGGTSDQETQYF
TRBV7-2	-	few	TRBJ2-7	TGTGCCAGCAGCTCCCGGACAGCCACCTACGAGCAGTACTTC	CASSSRTATYEQYF
TRBV27	TRBD2	few	TRBJ2-7	TGTGCCAGCAGGTTAGCGGGTGGGACCTACGAGCAGTACTTC	CASRLAGGTYEQYF
TRBV7-3	TRBD2	-	TRBJ2-7	TGTGCCAGCAGCCCCAGAGGGACTAGCGGGAGCGGGGAGCAGTACTTC	CASSPRGTSGSGEQYF
TRBV9	-	few	TRBJ2-3	TGTGCCAGCAGCGGAGAGGACAGCCCCTCAAACACCGCAGATACGCAGTATTTT	CASSGEDSPSNTADTQYF
TRBV28	-	-	TRBJ1-2	TGTGCCAGCAGTTTCTTGGGACTCTATGGCTACACCTTC	CASSFLGLYGYTF
TRBV10-3	-	few	TRBJ2-7	TGTGCCATCATGGGGGACACGTCCTACGAGCAGTACTTC	CAIMGDTSYEQYF
TRBV6-5	TRBD2	-	TRBJ2-7	TGTGCCAGCAAGCGGGAGGAACTCTACGAGCAGTACTTC	CASKREELYEQYF
TRBV14	TRBD1	-	TRBJ1-2	TGTGCCAGCAGCCAATCAAGGACAGGGGATGGCTACACCTTC	CASSQSRTGDGYTF
TRBV30	TRBD1	-	TRBJ2-7	TGTGCCTGGAGTAGAGGACAGGGAATTTACGAGCAGTACTTC	CAWSRGQGIYEQYF
TRBV5-1	-	-	TRBJ1-3	TGCGCCAGAGGCCGACAGATCTCTGGAAACACCATATATTTT	CARGRQISGNTIYF
TRBV7-3	TRBD2	-	TRBJ2-3	TGTGCCAGCAGCGACGATCTAGCGGGACGCACAGATACGCAGTATTTT	CASSDDLAGRTDTQYF
TRBV28	TRBD2	few	TRBJ2-3	TGTGCCAGCAGTTTGGCCCAGCGGGGGGTCCATAGCACAGATACGCAGTATTTT	CASSLAQRGVHSTDTQYF
TRBV7-9	-	few	TRBJ1-5	TGTGCCAGCAGCTTATTCACAGAAAATCAGCCCCAGCATTTT	CASSLFTENQPQHF
TRBV21-1	-	-	TRBJ2-7	TGTGCCAGCAGCAAACCCGGGTACGAGCAGTACTTC	CASSKPGYEQYF
TRBV28	-	few	TRBJ1-2	TGTGCCAGCAGTTTACCCCGGGATGGCTACACCTTC	CASSLPRDGYTF
TRBV11-2	-	few	TRBJ2-1	TGTGCCAGCAGCTTATCCAGCATGGGCGAGCAGTTCTTC	CASSLSSMGEQFF
TRBV29-1	-	few	TRBJ1-4	TGCAGCGTGAAGCCGGGACAAACAACTAATGAAAAACTGTTTTTT	CSVKPGQTTNEKLFF
TRBV28	-	-	TRBJ2-3	TGTGCCAGCAGCCCCCAGGGAAGCACAGATACGCAGTATTTT	CASSPQGSTDTQYF
TRBV30	TRBD1	-	TRBJ1-1	TGTGCCTGGAAGAACAGGGGGGACACTGAAGCTTTCTTT	CAWKNRGDTEAFF
TRBV7-3	TRBD1	few	TRBJ2-3	TGTGCCAGCAGCTTAACGCTGGGACAGGGCGAAGATACGCAGTATTTT	CASSLTLGQGEDTQYF
TRBV7-7	TRBD2	few	TRBJ2-3	TGTGCTAGCAGCTATAGCGGGAAAGATACGCAGTATTTT	CASSYSGKDTQYF
TRBV30	-	few	TRBJ2-4	TGTGCCTGGAGTTTAAAGGGGGGGCAAAACATTCAGTACTTC	CAWSLKGGQNIQYF
TRBV10-3	-	few	TRBJ1-2	TGTGCCATCAGTGACCCAGGGGAAGTAGAAGGCTACACCTTC	CAISDPGEVEGYTF
TRBV29-1	-	few	TRBJ1-2	TGCAGCGTTGAGACGTCGGGGTGGTTACTCTATGGCTACACCTTC	CSVETSGWLLYGYTF
TRBV6-4	TRBD2	-	TRBJ2-2	TGTGCCAGCAGTGCGGAACTAGCGGGATCCGGGGAGCTGTTTTTT	CASSAELAGSGELFF
TRBV9	-	few	TRBJ1-2	TGTGCCAGCAGCAACCTAATCCGGGATGGCTACACCTTC	CASSNLIRDGYTF
TRBV4-1	TRBD2	-	TRBJ2-3	TGCGCCAGCAGCCAAGAAACTAGCGGGGGGGCATCAGATACGCAGTATTTT	CASSQETSGGASDTQYF
TRBV4-3	-	many	TRBJ1-6	TGCGCCAGCAGACAGGTTTTCAACTCACCCCTCCACTTT	CASRQVFNSPLHF
TRBV14	-	-	TRBJ2-4	TGTGCCAGCAGCCAAGCCACAGTAGTCGGAGCCAAAAACATTCAGTACTTC	CASSQATVVGAKNIQYF
TRBV18	-	few	TRBJ1-2	TGTGCCAGCTCACCACTCATACGGACAGATCATCATGATGGCTACACCTTC	CASSPLIRTDHHDGYTF
TRBV28	TRBD2	-	TRBJ2-7	TGTGCCAGCAGCTTTAGCGGGAGGGCTTGGGAGCAGTACTTC	CASSFSGRAWEQYF
TRBV2	TRBD1	few	TRBJ2-3	TGTGCCAGCAGTGCGGACAGGTCCTTCAGCACAGATACGCAGTATTTT	CASSADRSFSTDTQYF
TRBV7-6	TRBD1	few	TRBJ1-4	TGTGCCAGCAGCTCGGACAGGGGAACGCATGAAAAACTGTTTTTT	CASSSDRGTHEKLFF
TRBV5-4	-	few	TRBJ2-5	TGTGCCAGCAGCTTAGGGGGGGCCTTCCAAGAGACCCAGTACTTC	CASSLGGAFQETQYF
TRBV7-8	-	few	TRBJ2-5	TGTGCCAGCAGCCCACGGACAGCCAAAGAGACCCAGTACTTC	CASSPRTAKETQYF